Here is one TCR beta chain with its context. Clones were sequenced by immunoSEQ multiplex PCR, and TCRdb holds only the in-frame ones, with some missing. There are about 2 million clones in the sample; about 95% occur only once, and roughly 1% lies in the top ten. V shed 5 bases, J shed 3 bases, and the junction held 12 bases outside the gene matches. This CDR3 has 16 amino acids. Per germline, CDR1 SGHNT and CDR2 YYREEE (reference sequence). The sample belongs to a study of shared clonotypes between healthy human individuals. The naive CD8 fraction comprised CD45RO-negative cells positively selected for CCR7 and excluded terminally differentiated effector memory CD45RA+ cells.

The chain has TRBV5-4 and TRBJ2-3; 7 positions agree with TRBD2. The specimen was naive CD8+ T cells sorted from blood. The source of this sequence is a man aged 18 to 35 in good health. This CDR3 is CASSLGWGGSTDTQYF. CDR3 nucleotide sequence: TGTGCCAGCAGTTTAGGATGGGGGGGATCAACAGATACGCAGTATTTT.